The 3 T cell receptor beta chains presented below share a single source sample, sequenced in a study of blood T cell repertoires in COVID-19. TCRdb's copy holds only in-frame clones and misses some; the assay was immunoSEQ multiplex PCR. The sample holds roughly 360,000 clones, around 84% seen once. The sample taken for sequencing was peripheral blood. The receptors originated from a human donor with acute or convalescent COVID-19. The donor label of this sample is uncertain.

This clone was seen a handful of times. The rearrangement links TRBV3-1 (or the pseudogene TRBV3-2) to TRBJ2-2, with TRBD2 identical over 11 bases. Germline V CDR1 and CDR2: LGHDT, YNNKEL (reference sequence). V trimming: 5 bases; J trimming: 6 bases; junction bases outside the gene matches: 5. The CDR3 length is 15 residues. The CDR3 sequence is CASSVAGGHAGELFF. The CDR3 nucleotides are TGTGCCAGCAGCGTAGCGGGGGGGCATGCCGGGGAGCTGTTTTTT.

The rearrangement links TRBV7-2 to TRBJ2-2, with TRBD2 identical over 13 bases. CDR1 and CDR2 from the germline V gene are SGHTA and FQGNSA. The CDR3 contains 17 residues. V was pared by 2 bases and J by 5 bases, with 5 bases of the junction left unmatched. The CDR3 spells CASSLKWTSGGTGELFF. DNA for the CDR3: TGTGCCAGCAGCTTAAAATGGACTAGCGGGGGAACCGGGGAGCTGTTTTTT.

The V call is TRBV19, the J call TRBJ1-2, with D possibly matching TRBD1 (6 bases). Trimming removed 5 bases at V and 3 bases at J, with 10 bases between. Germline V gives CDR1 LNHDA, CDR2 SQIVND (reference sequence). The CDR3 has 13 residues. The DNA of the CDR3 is TGTGCCAGTAGTGTTTCAGGGGACTATGGCTACACCTTC. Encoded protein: CASSVSGDYGYTF.